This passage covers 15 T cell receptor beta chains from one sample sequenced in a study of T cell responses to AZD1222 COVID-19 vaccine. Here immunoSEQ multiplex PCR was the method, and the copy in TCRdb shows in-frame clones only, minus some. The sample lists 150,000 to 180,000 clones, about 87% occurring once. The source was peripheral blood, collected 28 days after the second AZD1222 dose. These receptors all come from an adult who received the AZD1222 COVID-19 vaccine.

CDR3 loop: CASSTDRDGGNTEAFF. In DNA, the CDR3 is TGTGCCAGCAGCACCGACAGGGACGGTGGGAACACTGAAGCTTTCTTT. The genes are TRBV7-9 and TRBJ1-1, with TRBD1 identical over 7 bases. The CDR3 length is 16 residues. Germline lookup yields CDR1 SEHNR and CDR2 FQNEAQ (reference sequence). V was pared by 5 bases and J by 1 base, with 10 bases of the junction left unmatched.

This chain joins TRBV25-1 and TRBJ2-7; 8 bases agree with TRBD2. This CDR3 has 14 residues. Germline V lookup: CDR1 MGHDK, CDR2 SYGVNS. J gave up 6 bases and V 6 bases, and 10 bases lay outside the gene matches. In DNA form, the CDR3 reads TGTGCCAGCAGCCGGGGGGGAGACGGCGGCGAGCAGTACTTC. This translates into CASSRGGDGGEQYF.

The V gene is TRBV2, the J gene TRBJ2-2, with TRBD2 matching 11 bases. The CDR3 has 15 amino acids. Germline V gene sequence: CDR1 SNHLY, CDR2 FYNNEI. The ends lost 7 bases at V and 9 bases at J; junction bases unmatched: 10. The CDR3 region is CASNPGTSGSRELFF. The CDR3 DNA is TGTGCCAGCAATCCCGGGACTAGCGGATCCAGGGAGCTGTTTTTT.

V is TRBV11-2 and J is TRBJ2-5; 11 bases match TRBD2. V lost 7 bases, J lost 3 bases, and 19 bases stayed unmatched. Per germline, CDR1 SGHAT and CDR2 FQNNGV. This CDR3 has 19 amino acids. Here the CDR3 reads CASTFKRSASGRSEETQYF. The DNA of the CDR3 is TGTGCCAGCACCTTTAAGAGAAGTGCTAGCGGGAGGTCGGAAGAGACCCAGTACTTC.

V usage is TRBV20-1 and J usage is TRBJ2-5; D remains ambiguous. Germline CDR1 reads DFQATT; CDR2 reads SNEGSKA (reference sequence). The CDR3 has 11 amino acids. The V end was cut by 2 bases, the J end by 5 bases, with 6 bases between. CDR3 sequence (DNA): TGCAGTGCTAGACCCCTGGAGACCCAGTACTTC. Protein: CSARPLETQYF.

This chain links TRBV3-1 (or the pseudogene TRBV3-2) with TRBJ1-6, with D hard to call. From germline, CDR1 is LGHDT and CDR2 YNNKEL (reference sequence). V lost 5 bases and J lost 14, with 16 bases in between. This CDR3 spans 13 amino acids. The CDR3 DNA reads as TGTGCCAGCAGCGTCCCCCCGGGCGGGGCCCTCCACTTT. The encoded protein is CASSVPPGGALHF.

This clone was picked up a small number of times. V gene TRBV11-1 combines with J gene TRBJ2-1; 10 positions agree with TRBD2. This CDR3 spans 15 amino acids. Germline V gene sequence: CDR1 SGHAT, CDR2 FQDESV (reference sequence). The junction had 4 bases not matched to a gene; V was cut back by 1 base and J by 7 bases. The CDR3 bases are TGTGCCAGCAGCTTAGGTATGACTAGCGGGAATGAGCAGTTCTTC. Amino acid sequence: CASSLGMTSGNEQFF.

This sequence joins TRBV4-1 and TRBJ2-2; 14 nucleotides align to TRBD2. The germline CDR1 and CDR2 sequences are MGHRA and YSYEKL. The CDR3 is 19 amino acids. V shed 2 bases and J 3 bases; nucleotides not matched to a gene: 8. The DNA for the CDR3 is TGCGCCAGCAGCCAACCAGGACTAGCGGGAGGAGTCGACACCGGGGAGCTGTTTTTT. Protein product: CASSQPGLAGGVDTGELFF.

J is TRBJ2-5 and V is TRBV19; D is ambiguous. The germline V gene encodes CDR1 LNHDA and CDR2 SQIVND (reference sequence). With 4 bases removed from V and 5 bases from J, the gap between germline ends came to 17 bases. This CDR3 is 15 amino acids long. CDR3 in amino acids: CASSTVTLDTETQYF. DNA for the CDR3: TGTGCCAGTAGTACTGTGACTTTAGACACGGAGACCCAGTACTTC.

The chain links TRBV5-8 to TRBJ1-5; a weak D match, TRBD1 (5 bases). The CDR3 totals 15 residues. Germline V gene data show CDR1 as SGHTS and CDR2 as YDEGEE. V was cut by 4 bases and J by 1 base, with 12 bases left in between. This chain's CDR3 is CASSLTSGSNQPQHF. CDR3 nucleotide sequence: TGTGCCAGCAGCCTAACGTCAGGGAGCAATCAGCCCCAGCATTTT.

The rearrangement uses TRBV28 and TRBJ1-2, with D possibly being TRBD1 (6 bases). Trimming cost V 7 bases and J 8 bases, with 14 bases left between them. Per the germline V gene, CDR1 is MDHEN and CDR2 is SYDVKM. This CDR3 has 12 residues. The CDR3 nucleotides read TGTGCCAGCAAAACAGGGCTCGGGGGCTACACCTTC. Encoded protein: CASKTGLGGYTF.

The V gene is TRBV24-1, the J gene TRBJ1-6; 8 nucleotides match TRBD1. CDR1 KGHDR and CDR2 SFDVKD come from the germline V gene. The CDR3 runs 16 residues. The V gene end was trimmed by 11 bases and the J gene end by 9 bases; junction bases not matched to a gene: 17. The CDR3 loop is CAIHLHLGQASSPLHF. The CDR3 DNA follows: TGTGCCATCCACCTTCATTTGGGACAGGCAAGTTCACCCCTCCACTTT.

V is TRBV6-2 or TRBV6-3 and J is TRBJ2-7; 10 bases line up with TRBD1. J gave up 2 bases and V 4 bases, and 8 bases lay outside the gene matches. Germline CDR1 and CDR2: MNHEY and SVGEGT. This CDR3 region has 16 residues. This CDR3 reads CASSFRPGQGTYEQYF. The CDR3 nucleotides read TGTGCCAGCAGTTTCCGGCCGGGACAGGGGACCTACGAGCAGTACTTC.

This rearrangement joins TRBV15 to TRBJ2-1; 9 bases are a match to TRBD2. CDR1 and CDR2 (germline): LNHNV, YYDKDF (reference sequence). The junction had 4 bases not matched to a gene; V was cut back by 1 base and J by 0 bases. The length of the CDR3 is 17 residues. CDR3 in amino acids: CATSRGLAGSSYNEQFF. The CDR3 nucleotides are TGTGCCACCAGCAGAGGCCTAGCGGGAAGCTCCTACAATGAGCAGTTCTTC.

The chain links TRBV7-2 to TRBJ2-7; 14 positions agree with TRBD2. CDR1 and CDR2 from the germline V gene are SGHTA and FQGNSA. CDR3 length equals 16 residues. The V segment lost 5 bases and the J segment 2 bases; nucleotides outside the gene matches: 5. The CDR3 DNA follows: TGTGCCAGCAGCCTGCTGGGACTAGCGGGAGCCTACGAGCAGTACTTC. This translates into CASSLLGLAGAYEQYF.